The clone carrying this T cell receptor (beta chain) has a count of ten or more. The antigen is undetermined. On the basis of clinical symptoms, serum thyroxine and TRAb, thyroid ultrasound and orbital computed tomography, diagnoses were made. Source material for PBMCs was less than 12 ml fresh peripheral blood. Using RNA transcripts as the source, TCR beta CDR3 regions were amplified. HTBI primers drove first-round RT-PCR of the TCR CDR3. A single record per CDR3 protein comes from TCRdb applying MiXCR to the multiplex PCR reads. Altogether fewer than 450,000 distinct CDR3 sequences are present, 13% to 15% being singletons, with the ten largest covering approximately 19%. V was clipped by 6 bases and J by 7 bases; unmatched bases: 9. From germline, CDR1 is SNHLY and CDR2 FYNNEI. The CDR3 loop spans 15 amino acids. The sample comes from a study of T cells in Graves' hyperthyroidism and ophthalmopathy. About the study: Peripheral blood was taken when the disease was first diagnosed, before any treatment began.

Study results and limitations: Most expanded thyroid clonotypes above 0.001 also appeared in blood.

The TCR comes from a woman aged 60-75 years with Graves' ophthalmopathy. The J gene is TRBJ1-6, the V gene TRBV2; 7 bases match TRBD1. The sequencing sample was made of blood. CDR3 sequence reads: CASSILQGVNSPLHF. The CDR3 DNA sequence: TGTGCCAGCAGCATCCTGCAGGGGGTGAATTCACCCCTCCACTTT.